This record concerns one T cell receptor beta chain sequence. Using immunoSEQ multiplex PCR, the repertoire was profiled, and TCRdb retains in-frame clones only, with some absent. The repertoire holds some 83,000 clones, with 85% to 95% as singletons. The data originate from a study of OX40 agonist ivuxolimab in advanced cancers. The CDR3 runs 12 residues. From germline, CDR1 is SGHRS and CDR2 YFSETQ. The V and J ends lost 2 bases and 7 bases respectively, with 7 bases between them. This receptor was obtained from an adult with an advanced solid tumor such as melanoma, head and neck, liver or kidney cancer. This chain uses TRBV5-1 with TRBJ2-1; no definite D call. The material sequenced was CD4+ or CD8+ T cells sorted from blood, taken in a trial of the OX40 agonist ivuxolimab. CDR3 nucleotides: TGCGCCAGCAGCTTACGGGTTAATGAGCAGTTCTTC. Protein product: CASSLRVNEQFF. Looking up the rest from reference TRBV5-1 and TRBJ2-1 gives the full variable domain: KAGVTQTPRYLIKTRGQQVTLSCSPISGHRSVSWYQQTPGQGLQFLFEYFSETQRNKGNFPGRFSGRQFSNSRSEMNVSTLELGDSALYLCASSLRVNEQFFGPGTRLTVL.